This TCR beta chain was sequenced in a study of response to subunit inactivated influenza vaccine. This clonotype was seen many times. Its cognate antigen is unknown. Study-wide results and limits: Authors proposed each seasonal influenza vaccination draws in few new T cells.

MiXCR, applied by TCRdb to the RT-PCR reads, yields one record per CDR3 protein. Of 500,000 to 600,000 distinct CDR3 sequences in the sample, about 10% are singletons; the top ten hold roughly a tenth. In germline, CDR1 is SGHKS, CDR2 YYEKEE (reference sequence). The ends were cut back, 4 bases at V and 2 bases at J, with 20 bases in the middle. This CDR3 comprises 17 residues. The chain has TRBV5-5 and TRBJ2-3; tentatively, D is TRBD1 or TRBD2 (5 bases each). This TCR came from a man in his fifties who received an inactivated influenza vaccine. The sequencing here drew on PBMCs from blood, taken on the day of vaccination. The CDR3, as DNA: TGTGCCAGCAGCCCGGGGCGTGGGGTGGCCTACACAGATACGCAGTATTTT. This sequence encodes CASSPGRGVAYTDTQYF.